The clone carrying this T cell receptor beta chain was counted only a few times. V lost 10 bases and J lost 3; bases outside the gene matches: 3. Germline assignment: CDR1 ENHRY and CDR2 SYGVKD. This CDR3 spans 13 amino acids. This entry belongs to a study of HIV-infected children after antiretroviral therapy interruption. Specified treatment: PENTA 11 planned treatment interruption arm or continuous ART arm. A 3' RACE protocol on RNA, with unique molecular identifiers, produced the TCR library. MiXCR, run by TCRdb on the 3' RACE reads, gives a single entry per CDR3 protein. This sample has about 86,000 distinct CDR3 sequences, with 5.5% to 8.5% found just once.

This specimen consisted of CD45RA+ CD4+ T cells from PBMCs, pooled from several time points, obtained from a donor given antiretroviral therapy, either interrupted or continuous. Subset defined: naive CD4+ CD45RA+ CD45RO- T cells. The receptor's source is a pool of human donors with HIV. The chain combines TRBV10-3 with TRBJ2-2; 9 nucleotides line up with TRBD1. CDR3 protein: CATRTGDTGELFF. CDR3 nucleotides: TGTGCCACAAGGACAGGGGACACCGGGGAGCTGTTTTTT.